This T cell receptor (beta chain) originates from a study of T cells of healthy individuals. TCRdb re-analysed the 5' RACE reads in MiXCR, keeping a single row per CDR3 protein. Here the sample spans more than 60,000 distinct CDR3 sequences, 15% to 20% being singletons. CDR1 and CDR2 (germline): SQVTM, ANQGSEA. CDR3 length: 14 residues. With 0 bases removed from V and 4 bases from J, the gap between germline ends came to 10 bases. This TCR was sampled from a human donor in good health. This rearrangement joins TRBV29-1 to TRBJ2-1, with D unclear. The CDR3 nucleotides are TGCAGCGTTGAAGACGGGCCCCCATACAATGAGCAGTTCTTC. Translated, it gives CSVEDGPPYNEQFF.